Sequencing of this TCR beta chain was carried out in a study of cytomegalovirus exposure and HLA in healthy donors (dated by TCRdb to the late 2010s). The study in broad terms: An earlier analysis of approximately 590 of the donors reported 250 to 300 Gb of sequence data and approximately 110 million unique TCR beta sequences from around 200 million T cells. An early release that covered about 600 HLA-typed donors contained about 300 gigabases of sequencing data and 75 million to 100 million unique TCR sequences. The genetic ancestry cluster associated with self-reported Caucasian donors included 81% of the roughly 400 genotyped donors. The study aimed to test whether cataloging public T cell receptors could reveal signatures of past pathogen exposure. The study used immunosequencing to profile the T cell repertoires of several hundred subjects and linked those repertoires to cytomegalovirus serostatus. A separate validation cohort of roughly 130 different subjects was used in addition to the roughly 720-subject first cohort. To predict cytomegalovirus infection status, the study brought together high-throughput TCR immunosequencing, statistical association of individual TCRs with disease status, and machine learning. A later analysis re-analyzed previously published TCR beta repertoires from roughly 600 donors and added high-resolution HLA genotyping to study TCR occurrence patterns. In the later analysis, no new phenotypic data were used to find candidate immune exposures; instead, reliance was placed on TCR beta sequences and their occurrence across donors. To decide whether each TCR beta V gene segment behaved as functional or pseudogenic, an earlier analysis of over 500 of the donors relied on high-throughput TCR beta sequencing. Donor age, sex, ethnicity and CMV serostatus were compiled together with the repertoire data. A later genetic analysis used genome-wide SNP genotypes for about 60% of the 666 donors, treating that subset as a discovery cohort. All discovery cohort repertoires had been generated using a single sequencing platform. Class I and class II HLA loci were covered by the typing at four-digit resolution. The number of typed donors differed by locus: roughly 620-640 for A, B, C, DRB1 and DQB1; approximately 520 for DQA1; approximately 600 for DPA1; and about 450 for DPB1. Roughly 5 DR-DQ haplotypes were handled as single units for association and clustering, since linkage in the cohort was strong. Among over 350 genotyped donors of the cohort, an average of approximately 240,000 unique TCR beta nucleotide sequences were sequenced per donor, roughly 20% of them non-productive. Summary of the overall study and its limitations: A later analysis associated about 18,000 TCR beta sequences with specific HLA alleles at a false discovery rate of 0.05. Linkage disequilibrium might explain the correlated functional status among segregating V segments, but an unknown experimental factor could not be excluded. CMV serostatus was the only immune exposure information available for the cohort. The sequencing pipeline was judged likely to have produced a cluster of highly shared sequence variants as a technical artifact. Because HLA typing was missing for some donors at each locus, association tests included only the typed subset. According to a later analysis, most CMV-associated TCR beta chains appeared to be HLA-restricted, and the HLA associations seemed to be driven largely by CMV exposure. In vitro tests confirmed that a few of the cytomegalovirus-associated TCR beta chains recognize cytomegalovirus antigens. In a later analysis, several top co-occurrence clusters were reported to appear linked to parvovirus B19, influenza, CMV and Epstein-Barr virus. In an earlier analysis of fewer than 700 of the donors, most TCR beta V segments appeared in productive rearrangements about 87% or about 30% of the time, broadly matching IMGT annotations. Cytomegalovirus status was reported to be diagnosed by the classifier with high specificity and sensitivity in both the original and validation cohorts. A further reported finding was that TCR beta sequences accurately predicted the HLA-A and HLA-B alleles for most subjects in the first cohort. A later analysis found that TCR association rates varied across HLA loci, with DRB1 alleles showing the most associated TCRs and HLA-C alleles the fewest. Most TCR sequences were observed very rarely across donors, whereas some public TCRs were present in many individuals. Only TCR beta chains were sequenced in this cohort, and the absence of alpha or paired-chain data limited detectable features. When HLA alleles, especially DR and DQ, strongly co-occurred, attributing TCR associations to individual alleles was difficult. In a later analysis, HLA-associated TCR beta chains were found to be more clonally expanded and to have lower generation probabilities than equally common non-associated chains. The 87-base-pair reads could not distinguish some IMGT-functional V segments, including TRBV6-2 and TRBV6-3, so those segments were excluded. An association between a missense DCLRE1C variant and V-gene and J-gene trimming of TCR beta chains was found in a later genetic analysis and replicated in an independent cohort. The study gave a list of under 200 TCR beta chains associated with cytomegalovirus. Because counts were too low, 15 to 20 rarely observed V segments, including chromosome 9 orphons, were excluded from the earlier analysis of roughly 580 of the donors. The authors suggested that the approach could potentially be generalized to other disease states and immunological phenotypes. A later genetic analysis reported fewer N-insertions in productive TCRs among donors in an Asian-associated ancestry cluster than the approximately 700-donor mean. Presence/absence analyses assumed roughly uniform sequencing depth across donors, an assumption that may not hold.

The cohort consisted of fewer than 700 healthy bone marrow donors. At the time of sampling, every cohort member was nominally healthy, though immune exposures that went unrecorded were likely present. The donor tested CMV seropositive, placing the donor among the roughly 270 seropositive members of the cohort. Every donor gave a peripheral blood sample, and the peripheral blood mononuclear cells from that sample were used for TCR beta sequencing. Genomic DNA extraction from the blood cell samples was performed with the Qiagen DNeasy Blood Extraction Kit. At the junction V is shortened by 5 bases and J by 2 bases; bases outside the gene matches: 4. From the cysteine up to the phenylalanine, the CDR3 has a length of 14 residues. Only the CDR3 region is kept as DNA, spanning 42 bases read in frame from base 1. Based on the germline V gene (reference sequence), the CDR1 and CDR2 sequences are LNHDA and SQIVND.

The method behind the library was the immunoSEQ multiplex PCR assay. The multiplex PCR relied on a mix of 60 forward primers for TCR Vbeta segments and 13 reverse primers for TCR Jbeta segments. The CDR3 region of rearranged TCR beta genes was amplified from genomic DNA with a multiplex PCR assay. Amplified TCR beta libraries were sequenced as 87-base-pair reads on the Illumina HiSeq System. In the original analysis: In a later analysis, approximately 74 million unique TCR beta chains were counted across the 500 to 700 repertoires, and approximately 11 million of these chains were shared by at least two donors. A nearest-neighbor algorithm error-corrected the raw reads and collapsed the reads into unique sequences, merging closely related sequences to remove PCR and sequencing errors. CDR3 sequences were aligned to IMGT reference sequences to assign V, D and J gene segments. Each retained sequence needed at least a six-nucleotide match to both a V gene segment and a J gene segment. Rearrangements were called productive when the CDR3 lacked stop codons and stayed in frame with V and J; all others were non-productive. Following IMGT convention, CDR3 was defined as the stretch from the second conserved V-encoded cysteine to the conserved J-encoded phenylalanine. Sequences without an unambiguous match to a single V gene segment were excluded from the earlier analysis of approximately 600 of the donors. In an earlier analysis of approximately 590 of the donors, V segments were called functional above 56.7% productive rearrangements and were called segregating when the between-donor standard deviation exceeded 5%. A statistical classification framework was developed to diagnose cytomegalovirus status using the catalog of TCR beta chain sequences. In a later analysis, V and J genes were assigned by comparing TCR nucleotide sequences against IMGT/GENE-DB human TR gene sequences. A later analysis assigned CDR3 sequences and most-parsimonious VDJ recombination scenarios with the TCRdist pipeline. A later analysis defined each TCR beta chain by its CDR3 amino acid sequence plus V-gene family, and excluded reads lacking a unique V-gene family. As a way to deal with suspected cross-contamination and a sequencing artifact, a later analysis dropped 450 to 600 nucleotide sequences that were highly shared and had low generation probability. For each public chain, a later analysis derived a clonal expansion index from normalized ranks of inferred template counts within each repertoire. In a later analysis, generation probabilities were computed using a VDJ recombination model fitted to out-of-frame rearrangements, and the results were checked against IGoR. Hypergeometric tests were used in a later analysis to score TCR-TCR, TCR-HLA and TCR-CMV co-occurrence, with a repertoire-size bias correction applied to the TCR pairs. To estimate false discovery rates, a later analysis permuted the HLA or CMV assignments 20 times. In a later analysis, co-occurring TCRs were grouped using DBSCAN, with TCRdist sequence similarity added in when clustering inside HLA-allele-positive subsets. Co-occurrence clustering excluded repertoires with fewer than 30,000 or more than 120,000 public chains, plus five with anomalous nucleotide sharing. TCRdb stores this immuneACCESS table with in-frame sequences only. Part of the clones is absent; in the studies checked, under half of the shortfall reflects unresolved V genes, and no reason is known for the rest. Clone size and V and J calls were adopted from that table, with D and trimming inferred from the DNA. This sample gives roughly 110,000 clones in total; about 68% of them show up just once. The ten largest clonotypes hold around 3.9% of the sample.

Comments on this clone: Its antigen is not yet known. Per-nucleotide qualities are absent, and no much larger clonotype sits a single base away.

The material sequenced was PBMCs. The receptor was derived from a woman aged 40 to 50 in good health and CMV-seropositive. The chain is assembled from TRBV19 and TRBJ2-3; 7 junctional bases match TRBD1. The base sequence is TGTGCCAGTAGTCGGACAGGAACCACAGATACGCAGTATTTT. Translation gives CASSRTGTTDTQYF.